This T cell receptor (beta chain) is from a study of T cell responses to AZD1222 COVID-19 vaccine. Study observations and caveats: Spike-specific TCR breadth and depth both grew after two AZD1222 doses.

Profiling relied on immunoSEQ multiplex PCR, and the TCRdb table lists in-frame clones only, not all of them. The repertoire includes around 250,000 clones, roughly 93% of them detected once, and around 0.6% sits in the top ten. CDR3 length: 14 residues. The V gene lost 7 bases and the J gene lost 8 bases, with 17 bases spanning the gap. Germline values: CDR1 MDHEN, CDR2 SYDVKM. Points on this clone: The antigen remains unidentified.

This clonotype originated in an adult in good health. This specimen consisted of peripheral blood, obtained on day 0 of AZD1222 vaccination. The chain combines TRBV28 with TRBJ1-4, with D possibly TRBD1 on 5 matching bases. The CDR3 DNA reads as TGTGCCAGCACGGGAGGGGCGGGCGAGGAAAAACTGTTTTTT. The encoded protein is CASTGGAGEEKLFF.